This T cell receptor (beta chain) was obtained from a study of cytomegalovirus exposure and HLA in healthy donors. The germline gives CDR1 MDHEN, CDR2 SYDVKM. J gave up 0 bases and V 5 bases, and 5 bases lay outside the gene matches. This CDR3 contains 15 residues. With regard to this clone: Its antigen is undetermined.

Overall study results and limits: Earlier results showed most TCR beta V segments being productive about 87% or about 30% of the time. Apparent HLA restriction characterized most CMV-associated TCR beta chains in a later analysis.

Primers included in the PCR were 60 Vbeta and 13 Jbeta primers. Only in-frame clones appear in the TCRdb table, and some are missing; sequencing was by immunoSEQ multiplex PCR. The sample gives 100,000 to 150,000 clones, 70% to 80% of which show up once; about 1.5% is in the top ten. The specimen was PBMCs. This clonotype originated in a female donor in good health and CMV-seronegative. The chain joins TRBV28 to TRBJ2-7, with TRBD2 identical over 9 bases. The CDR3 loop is CASSPTSGASYEQYF. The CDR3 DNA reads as TGTGCCAGCAGTCCGACTAGCGGAGCCTCCTACGAGCAGTACTTC.